This TCR beta chain emerged from a study of PD-L1 blockade in urothelial cancer. Repertoires were generated with immunoSEQ multiplex PCR, while TCRdb's copy carries only in-frame clones and drops some. The sample carries 30,000 to 40,000 clones, 83% recorded once. Germline V gives CDR1 SNHLY, CDR2 FYNNEI. J lost 5 bases, V lost 0 bases, and 4 bases had no gene match. This CDR3 comprises 16 residues. This chain connects TRBV2 to TRBJ2-6; 7 positions agree with TRBD2. This receptor was obtained from a man aged 55 to 69 with urothelial cancer. The material sequenced was PBMCs, taken around atezolizumab (anti-PD-L1) treatment. CDR3 sequence (DNA): TGTGCCAGCAGTGAAGCCGGGACTATAAGGGCCAACGTCCTGACTTTC. This gives the protein CASSEAGTIRANVLTF.